This T cell receptor beta chain stems from a study of cytomegalovirus exposure and HLA in healthy donors. In the study overall: Early released data comprised some 85 million unique TCRs from HLA-typed donors.

Overall study findings and caveats: Many donors carried some public TCRs, although rarity characterized most TCR sequences. In most subjects, TCR beta sequences reportedly gave accurate predictions of HLA-A and HLA-B alleles.

After removal of 1 base from V and 1 base from J, the junction contained 0 bases not matched to a gene. Germline CDR1 is LNHDA and CDR2 is SQIVND (reference sequence). This CDR3 contains 14 residues. While unrecorded immune exposures were likely, the donors were nominally healthy when sampled. This clone showed up just once. Its target is unknown. In the same sample, other DNA sequences code for this CDR3. The PCR contained 60 Vbeta and 13 Jbeta primers. Sequencing used immunoSEQ multiplex PCR; TCRdb keeps in-frame clones, though not all of them. The data hold about 120,000 clones, with about four fifths observed a single time.

The source material was PBMCs. The source of this sequence is a woman under 30 in good health and CMV-seronegative. The chain couples TRBV19 to TRBJ1-1, with 7 bases aligning to TRBD1. The CDR3 DNA follows: TGTGCCAGTAGTATAGGGACAGGGAACACTGAAGCTTTCTTT. It specifies CASSIGTGNTEAFF.